This paragraph reports one TCR beta chain. Its antigen is not known. The data were obtained in a study of cytomegalovirus exposure and HLA in healthy donors. As for the study in general: In an earlier analysis, around 120 million unique TCR beta sequences were found from 150 million to 200 million T cells. Findings and caveats of the study: Reports showed the classifier diagnosing cytomegalovirus status with high specificity and sensitivity. In a later analysis, CMV-associated beta chains were mostly HLA-associated, it appeared. Sequencing probably produced one cluster of sequence variants that were highly shared.

Trimming cost V 0 bases and J 3 bases, with 11 bases left between them. CDR1 and CDR2 (germline): MGHDK, SYGVNS. The CDR3 has 15 amino acids. It was with 60 Vbeta and 13 Jbeta primers that the PCR ran. Measured with immunoSEQ multiplex PCR; TCRdb has only the in-frame clones, and not every one. The sample lists over 40,000 clones; about 70% were seen once. The sequencing input was PBMCs. The sequence was collected from a man aged 30 to 39 in good health and CMV-seronegative. The J gene is TRBJ1-2, the V gene TRBV25-1, with D uncertain. The CDR3: CASSEYSREDYGYTF. In nucleotides, the CDR3 is TGTGCCAGCAGTGAATATTCCCGGGAAGACTATGGCTACACCTTC.